These 6 T cell receptor beta chains originate from one sample sequenced in a study of graft-versus-host responses after intestinal transplantation (dated by TCRdb to the early 2020s). The receptor library was made with the immunoSEQ multiplex PCR assay. The immuneACCESS repertoire file appears here via TCRdb, limited to in-frame rearrangements. These files lack a portion of the clones; in checked studies, under half of the deficit traces to unresolved V genes, and the cause of the others is not known. Recorded for this sample are some 12,000 clones; under 80% of them occurred a single time. The ten top clones hold 9% to 10% of the sample. To isolate intraepithelial and lamina propria lymphocytes from graft specimens, dithiothreitol, EDTA incubations and collagenase D digestion were used. The sample in question was ileum tissue, obtained 23 days after intestinal transplant. The receptors shown here come from a human patient who received an intestinal transplant, so some T cells may come from the graft donor.

This sequence joins TRBV19 and TRBJ2-2; D is perhaps TRBD1 (5 bases). Germline assignment: CDR1 LNHDA and CDR2 SQIVND (reference sequence). The CDR3 has 12 amino acids. V was pared by 3 bases and J by 9 bases, with 8 bases between. In DNA, the CDR3 is TGTGCCAGTAGTATTGGGGCCCGGGAGCTGTTTTTT. Its protein product is CASSIGARELFF.

This clone was picked up one time. V and J are TRBV27 and TRBJ1-1; D is undetermined. The CDR3 totals 14 residues. The ends were cut back, 4 bases at V and 1 base at J, with 10 bases in the middle. Germline-derived CDR1 and CDR2 are MNHEY and SMNVEV (reference sequence). CDR3 bases: TGTGCCAGCAGTTCCCTACCCACGAACACTGAAGCTTTCTTT. As protein: CASSSLPTNTEAFF.

This CDR3 reads CASSPSGTGVNEQFF. In nucleotides, the CDR3 is TGTGCCAGCTCACCATCCGGGACAGGGGTCAATGAGCAGTTCTTC. The chain recombines TRBV18 with TRBJ2-1, with 10 bases matching TRBD1. Germline V gene data show CDR1 as KGHSH and CDR2 as LQKENI. Unmatched junction bases numbered 4, after V lost 2 bases and J lost 6 bases. The CDR3 length is 15 residues.

The CDR3 DNA follows: TGTGCCAGCAGCCAAACAGGGGTCGAGCAGTACTTC. This translates into CASSQTGVEQYF. This chain joins TRBV5-6 and TRBJ2-7, with 7 bases identical to TRBD1. There are 12 residues in the CDR3. Trimming removed 4 bases from V and 6 bases from J; junction bases left unmatched: 4. Looked up from germline, CDR1 is SGHDT and CDR2 is YYEEEE.

The V call is TRBV27, the J call TRBJ2-7; TRBD1 might be the D (6 bases). The CDR3 runs 13 residues. V shed 2 bases and J shed 5 bases, with 10 bases lying between them. Looked up from germline, CDR1 is MNHEY and CDR2 is SMNVEV (reference sequence). The chain's CDR3 is CASSLRNRDEQYF. In nucleotides, the CDR3 is TGTGCCAGCAGTTTAAGGAACAGGGACGAGCAGTACTTC.

The chain couples TRBV25-1 to TRBJ2-1, with TRBD2 matching 8 bases. Germline V gives CDR1 MGHDK, CDR2 SYGVNS. The CDR3 loop spans 15 amino acids. V lost 2 bases and J lost 0; bases outside the gene matches: 0. The CDR3 DNA reads as TGTGCCAGCAGTGAAGCGGGAGGCTCCTACAATGAGCAGTTCTTC. This sequence encodes CASSEAGGSYNEQFF.